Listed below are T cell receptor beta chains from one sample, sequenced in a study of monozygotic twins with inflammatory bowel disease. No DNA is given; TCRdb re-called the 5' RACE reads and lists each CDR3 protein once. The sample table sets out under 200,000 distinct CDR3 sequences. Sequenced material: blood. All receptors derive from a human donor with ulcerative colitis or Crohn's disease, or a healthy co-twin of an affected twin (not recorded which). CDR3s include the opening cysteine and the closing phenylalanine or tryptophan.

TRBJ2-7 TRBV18 CASSPHYEQYF
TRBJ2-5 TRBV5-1 CASSLYGTEETQYF
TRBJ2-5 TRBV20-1 CSARDASPKGGETQYF
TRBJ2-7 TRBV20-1 CSARGTAIYEQYF
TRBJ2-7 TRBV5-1 CASSPRTSGDRSYEQYF
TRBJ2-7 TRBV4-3 CASSQDMGLDEQYF
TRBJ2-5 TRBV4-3 CASSQDRGYQETQYF
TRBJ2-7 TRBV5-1 CASSLADREGQYF
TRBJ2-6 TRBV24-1 CATSDTGAPGSGANVLTF
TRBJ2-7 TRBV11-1 CASSLSRKRGEQYF
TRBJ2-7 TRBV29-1 CSVEVLTGTPTPYEQYF
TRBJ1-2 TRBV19 CASSPAAGGKAGYTF
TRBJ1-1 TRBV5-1 CASSLLTGRNTEAFF
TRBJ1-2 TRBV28 CASSLSALNYGYTF
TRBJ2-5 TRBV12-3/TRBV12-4 CASSFRSGQETQYF
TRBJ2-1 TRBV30 CAWSLDRSSYNEQFF
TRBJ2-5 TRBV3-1 CASSPTRLGPWTQYF
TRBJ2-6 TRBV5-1 CASSLEWRRSSGANVLTF
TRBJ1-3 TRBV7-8 CASSVQGAGRNTIYF
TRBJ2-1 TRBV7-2 CASSDTSGANNEQFF
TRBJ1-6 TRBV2 CASLEGWNSPLHF
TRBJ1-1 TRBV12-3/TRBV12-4 CASILVGQGAEAFF
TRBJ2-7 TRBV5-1 CASSLKAGGSSYEQYF
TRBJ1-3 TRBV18 CASSPLSSGTYGSGNTIYF
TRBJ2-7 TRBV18 CASSPRSTGNEQYF